The 32 T cell receptor beta chains below were found in one sample sequenced in a study of blood T cell repertoires in COVID-19. The method was immunoSEQ multiplex PCR; TCRdb's version includes in-frame clones alone and lacks a portion of them. The sample shows around 150,000 clones, 60% to 85% of them seen only once. Source material: peripheral blood. Source of these receptors: a man aged 50 to 59 with active or convalescent COVID-19.

This clone was recorded a few times. The rearrangement links TRBV11-2 to TRBJ2-1; D is undetermined. The CDR3 sequence is 16 residues long. V lost 1 base, J lost 0 bases, and 10 bases lay in between. CDR1 SGHAT and CDR2 FQNNGV come from the germline V gene. The CDR3 DNA reads as TGTGCCAGCAGCTTAGGGTTTCGGTCCTCCTACAATGAGCAGTTCTTC. This sequence encodes CASSLGFRSSYNEQFF.

This chain uses TRBV18 with TRBJ1-1, with TRBD1 as a possible D gene (5 bases). Germline V gives CDR1 KGHSH, CDR2 LQKENI. This CDR3 region has 16 residues. With 2 bases removed from V and 4 bases from J, the gap between germline ends came to 17 bases. The CDR3 DNA sequence: TGTGCCAGCTCACCAGGGCAGGGAAGGTCCTTCACTGAAGCTTTCTTT. This encodes CASSPGQGRSFTEAFF.

V is TRBV13 and J is TRBJ1-1; D is perhaps TRBD1 (6 bases). Germline-derived CDR1 and CDR2 are PRHDT and FYEKMQ (reference sequence). The V end was cut by 5 bases, the J end by 0 bases, with 16 bases between. CDR3 size: 16 residues. The CDR3 reads CASSALLDSMNTEAFF. Written as DNA, the CDR3 is TGTGCCAGCAGCGCCCTACTGGACAGCATGAACACTGAAGCTTTCTTT.

This clone was observed a few times. This sequence joins TRBV10-1 and TRBJ2-1, with 12 positions matching TRBD2. Germline V gene data show CDR1 as WNHNN and CDR2 as SYGVQD (reference sequence). CDR3 length: 14 residues. Germline trimming cut 6 bases from V and 7 bases from J; bases unmatched to any gene: 4. DNA for the CDR3: TGCGCCAGCAGCCTAGCGGGAGGGCCAAATGAGCAGTTCTTC. Its translation: CASSLAGGPNEQFF.

The J gene is TRBJ1-3, the V gene TRBV4-2; 7 bases agree with TRBD1. Germline CDR1 reads LGHNA; CDR2 reads YNFKEQ. V shed 5 bases, J shed 2 bases, and the junction held 6 bases outside the gene matches. The CDR3 totals 15 residues. The CDR3 region is CASSSDRRAGNTIYF. CDR3 DNA sequence: TGTGCCAGCAGCTCGGACAGGAGAGCTGGAAACACCATATATTTT.

As concerns this clone: One junction end disagrees with the germline gene, perhaps due to a read error. The chain is built from TRBV27 and TRBJ1-4, with 11 bases lining up with TRBD1. The CDR3 runs 19 residues. Germline V gene data show CDR1 as MNHEY and CDR2 as SMNVEV (reference sequence). The CDR3 sequence is CASRLFWTGGVTANEKLFF. The CDR3 region has the DNA TGTGCCAGCAGATTATTCTGGACAGGGGGCGTTACAGCTAATGAAAAACTGTTTTTT.

The chain combines TRBV12-5 with TRBJ2-1; D uncertain. Germline CDR1 and CDR2: LGHNT and FRNRAP. The germline V and J ends were trimmed by 4 bases and 9 bases, with 13 bases remaining between them. The CDR3 sequence is 13 residues long. This chain's CDR3 is CASGWFSRSEQFF. CDR3 in DNA: TGTGCTAGTGGTTGGTTTAGTAGAAGTGAGCAGTTCTTC.

This clone was seen a few times. The V and J genes are TRBV16 and TRBJ2-2; maybe TRBD2 (6 bases). Germline assignment: CDR1 KGHSY and CDR2 FQNENV. Trimming shortened V by 7 bases and J by 6 bases, and 15 bases separated the two germline ends. This CDR3 is built from 14 residues. The CDR3 coding sequence is TGTGCCAGCAACCTCAGGGAGGCGGCCGGGGAGCTGTTTTTT. Amino acid sequence: CASNLREAAGELFF.

This chain joins TRBV5-5 and TRBJ2-1; 7 bases agree with TRBD1. J gave up 0 bases and V 4 bases, and 7 bases lay outside the gene matches. CDR1 SGHKS and CDR2 YYEKEE come from the germline V gene (reference sequence). The CDR3 is 16 residues long. The CDR3: CASSLRQGSSYNEQFF. The CDR3 DNA is TGTGCCAGCAGCCTCCGACAGGGTAGCTCCTACAATGAGCAGTTCTTC.

The count of this clone is one. The gene calls are TRBV29-1 and TRBJ1-1, with a weak D call TRBD1 (6 bases). Germline V gene sequence: CDR1 SQVTM, CDR2 ANQGSEA. Trimming left V 6 bases short and J 10 bases short, with 15 bases between. This CDR3 is 11 amino acids long. The CDR3 sequence is CSVGEGGPAFF. DNA of the CDR3: TGCAGCGTGGGGGAGGGGGGACCAGCTTTCTTT.

The chain joins TRBV3-1 (or the pseudogene TRBV3-2) to TRBJ2-7, with a tentative D call TRBD1 (5 bases). Germline CDR1 and CDR2: LGHDT and YNNKEL (reference sequence). This CDR3 contains 14 residues. V dropped 7 bases and J dropped 0 bases, with 13 bases sitting between them. CDR3 DNA sequence: TGTGCCAGCACCCAGGGCGACGGCTCCTACGAGCAGTACTTC. Encoded protein: CASTQGDGSYEQYF.

J is TRBJ2-1 and V is TRBV6-5, with D unclear. The germline V gene encodes CDR1 MNHEY and CDR2 SVGAGI. Trimming shortened V by 2 bases and J by 10 bases, and 12 bases separated the two germline ends. The CDR3 contains 13 residues. The chain's CDR3 is CASSYLGLKEQFF. CDR3 sequence (DNA): TGTGCCAGCAGTTACCTAGGTTTAAAAGAGCAGTTCTTC.

This clone was seen more than once but under ten times. V is TRBV7-9 and J is TRBJ2-5; 11 bases are shared with TRBD2. Germline-derived CDR1 and CDR2 are SEHNR and FQNEAQ (reference sequence). V shed 4 bases, J shed 4 bases, and the junction held 8 bases outside the gene matches. The CDR3 is 16 residues long. The CDR3 DNA reads as TGTGCCAGCAGCTCCTTAGCGGGAGGGCCCGGAGAGACCCAGTACTTC. It yields the protein CASSSLAGGPGETQYF.

This chain links TRBV6-5 with TRBJ1-6; D gene uncertain. Trimming removed 5 bases from V and 8 bases from J, with 7 bases in between. This CDR3 contains 12 residues. Germline-derived CDR1 and CDR2 are MNHEY and SVGAGI. CDR3 in DNA: TGTGCCAGCAGTCGCGCCGATTCACCCCTCCACTTT. It yields the protein CASSRADSPLHF.

V usage is TRBV28 and J usage is TRBJ1-1; D possibly corresponds to TRBD1 (5 bases). The CDR3 consists of 12 residues. The V end was cut by 7 bases, the J end by 2 bases, with 8 bases between. Germline V gene lookup returns CDR1 MDHEN and CDR2 SYDVKM. The CDR3 region is CASNQGNTEAFF. The CDR3 region has the DNA TGTGCCAGCAACCAGGGTAACACTGAAGCTTTCTTT.

The chain combines TRBV19 with TRBJ2-7; a possible D gene is TRBD2 (5 bases). CDR1 and CDR2 from the germline V gene are LNHDA and SQIVND (reference sequence). Trimming took off 10 bases at V and 3 bases at J, with 19 bases between the two ends. The CDR3 covers 14 residues. CDR3 region: CATSEGLRDYEQYF. CDR3 bases: TGTGCCACATCTGAGGGTCTCCGAGACTACGAGCAGTACTTC.

V is TRBV28 and J is TRBJ1-6, with 7 bases lining up with TRBD1. This CDR3 is 15 amino acids long. The trim removed 6 bases at V and 7 bases at J, leaving 9 bases unmatched. Germline values: CDR1 MDHEN, CDR2 SYDVKM. The CDR3 bases are TGTGCCAGCAGACGGGAGGGGACAGAGAATTCACCCCTCCACTTT. This translates into CASRREGTENSPLHF.

The chain uses TRBV12-5 and TRBJ2-1, with D perhaps matching TRBD2 (5 bases). Between the trimmed V and J ends, which lost 7 bases and 9 bases, there was a span of 13 bases. Germline V CDR1 and CDR2: LGHNT, FRNRAP. This CDR3 is built from 12 residues. This CDR3 is CASAIRRGEQFF. The CDR3 DNA follows: TGTGCTAGTGCGATCCGCCGGGGTGAGCAGTTCTTC.

This clone came up once. The chain couples TRBV5-1 to TRBJ2-3, with 7 bases that match TRBD2. There are 15 residues in the CDR3. Germline V gene sequence: CDR1 SGHRS, CDR2 YFSETQ. J gave up 0 bases and V 4 bases, and 5 bases lay outside the gene matches. CDR3 sequence reads: CASSISGVSTDTQYF. The CDR3 nucleotides read TGCGCCAGCAGCATAAGCGGGGTTAGCACAGATACGCAGTATTTT.

This rearrangement joins TRBV28 to TRBJ2-7, with a possible D match to TRBD1 (7 bases). CDR1 is MDHEN and CDR2 is SYDVKM in the germline V gene. There are 14 residues in the CDR3. The V and J ends lost 10 bases and 4 bases respectively, with 20 bases between them. In DNA, the CDR3 is TGTGCCACCTCTCGGTTGTCAGGGGGGTACGAGCAGTACTTC. Translation gives CATSRLSGGYEQYF.

The rearrangement uses TRBV7-9 and TRBJ1-4; possibly TRBD1 for D (6 bases). V lost 4 bases, J lost 7 bases, and 19 bases lay in between. There are 16 residues in the CDR3. Germline loops: CDR1 SEHNR, CDR2 FQNEAQ (reference sequence). The CDR3 is CASSSGVSLSGEKLFF. The DNA for the CDR3 is TGTGCCAGCAGCTCAGGGGTCTCACTGAGCGGTGAAAAACTGTTTTTT.

The chain has TRBV28 and TRBJ2-6; TRBD2 is a possible D gene (5 bases). The CDR3 is 15 residues long. Trimming pared 3 bases from V and 4 bases from J, leaving 10 bases between. CDR1 is MDHEN and CDR2 is SYDVKM in the germline V gene. Written as DNA, the CDR3 is TGTGCCAGCAGTTTCGGGGTATCCGGGGCCAACGTCCTGACTTTC. Its protein is CASSFGVSGANVLTF.

The chain joins TRBV7-6 to TRBJ2-1; 9 bases fit TRBD2. CDR1 is SGHVS and CDR2 is FNYEAQ in the germline V gene. With 3 bases clipped from V and 7 bases from J, the junction kept 7 bases outside the gene matches. This CDR3 comprises 15 residues. CDR3 in DNA: TGTGCCAGCAGCTTCGGCGGGAGGGCGGATAATGAGCAGTTCTTC. Translation: CASSFGGRADNEQFF.

The rearrangement joins TRBV6-5 to TRBJ1-1; 8 nucleotides line up with TRBD1. Looked up from germline, CDR1 is MNHEY and CDR2 is SVGAGI. J was trimmed by 5 bases and V by 6 bases; bases with no gene match: 5. The CDR3 is made up of 13 amino acids. The CDR3 spells CASRTGVWTEAFF. The DNA of the CDR3 is TGTGCCAGCAGGACAGGGGTGTGGACTGAAGCTTTCTTT.

The chain recombines TRBV9 with TRBJ2-7; 9 bases agree with TRBD1. V lost 4 bases to trimming and J lost 9 bases; unmatched junction nucleotides: 8. In germline, CDR1 is SGDLS, CDR2 YYNGEE. CDR3 length equals 13 residues. The CDR3 coding sequence is TGTGCCAGCAGCACCGGGACAGGGCAATGGCAGTACTTC. Translating gives CASSTGTGQWQYF. Complete variable domain (other parts from reference TRBV9 and TRBJ2-7): DSGVTQTPKHLITATGQRVTLRCSPRSGDLSVYWYQQSLDQGLQFLIQYYNGEERAKGNILERFSAQQFPDLHSELNLSSLELGDSALYFCASSTGTGQWQYFGPGTRLTVT.

This clone was picked up one time. The chain is built from TRBV19 and TRBJ2-5; TRBD2 agrees at 11 bases. The CDR3 is made up of 15 amino acids. J lost 6 bases, V lost 4 bases, and 7 bases had no gene match. Germline-derived CDR1 and CDR2 are LNHDA and SQIVND (reference sequence). The CDR3 sequence: CASSTLAGGPQTQYF. CDR3 bases: TGTGCCAGTAGTACTTTAGCGGGAGGGCCTCAGACCCAGTACTTC.

This clone was observed a handful of times. This chain links TRBV15 with TRBJ2-2, with a possible D match to TRBD1 (5 bases). The CDR3 covers 14 residues. The germline V gene has CDR1 LNHNV and CDR2 YYDKDF (reference sequence). Trimming removed 0 bases from V and 5 bases from J, with 7 bases in between. The CDR3 is CATSRDRQTGELFF. CDR3 sequence (DNA): TGTGCCACCAGCAGAGATCGACAGACCGGGGAGCTGTTTTTT. The variable domain in full, with the rest retrieved from reference TRBV15 and TRBJ2-2, is DAMVIQNPRYQVTQFGKPVTLSCSQTLNHNVMYWYQQKSSQAPKLLFHYYDKDFNNEADTPDNFQSRRPNTSFCFLDIRSPGLGDTAMYLCATSRDRQTGELFFGEGSRLTVL.

The J gene is TRBJ2-3, the V gene TRBV7-2; D is unresolved. V gave up 1 base and J gave up 5 bases, with 4 bases separating them. In germline, CDR1 is SGHTA, CDR2 FQGNSA. This CDR3 has 12 amino acids. The CDR3 loop is CASSLVRDTQYF. In DNA, the CDR3 is TGTGCCAGCAGCTTAGTGAGAGATACGCAGTATTTT.

The gene calls are TRBV6-6 and TRBJ2-2; 8 positions match TRBD1. V gave up 10 bases and J gave up 5 bases; unmatched junction bases: 9. The CDR3 is 14 residues long. Germline CDR1 is MNHNY and CDR2 is SVGAGI (reference sequence). CDR3 sequence: CATEGTGETGELFF. The CDR3 bases are TGTGCCACAGAAGGGACAGGCGAAACCGGGGAGCTGTTTTTT.

The V gene is TRBV29-1, the J gene TRBJ2-1; 7 bases map to TRBD2. Germline CDR1 is SQVTM and CDR2 is ANQGSEA. With V trimmed by 8 bases and J by 10 bases, 14 bases remained unmatched. This CDR3 is built from 13 residues. The CDR3 nucleotides read TGCAGCCTTCAACATGGGGGGGGGAGAGAGCAGTTCTTC. Translation: CSLQHGGGREQFF.

The DNA of the CDR3 is TGTGCCAGTAGTATAGTAGGGCAGGGGTCCGGGGAGCTGTTTTTT. It encodes CASSIVGQGSGELFF. The V call is TRBV19, the J call TRBJ2-2, with D maybe TRBD1 (6 bases). Germline V CDR1 and CDR2: LNHDA, SQIVND (reference sequence). CDR3 size: 15 residues. V was shortened by 1 base and J by 6 bases, with 12 bases between the two germline ends.

The chain couples TRBV5-6 to TRBJ1-3; 10 positions agree with TRBD1. Germline trimming cut 4 bases from V and 10 bases from J; bases unmatched to any gene: 8. The CDR3 covers 14 residues. Germline V gene data show CDR1 as SGHDT and CDR2 as YYEEEE. Here the CDR3 DNA reads TGTGCCAGCAGCCGTCCCGGGACAGGGGTTACCATATATTTT. Its translation: CASSRPGTGVTIYF.